Sequencing of this TCR beta chain was carried out in a study of OX40 agonist ivuxolimab in advanced cancers. Produced via immunoSEQ multiplex PCR; TCRdb's table is partial and in-frame only. The sample consists of around 62,000 clones, roughly 88% of them appearing once. From germline, CDR1 is SGHTA and CDR2 FQGNSA. This CDR3 is 14 amino acids long. V was pared by 5 bases and J by 7 bases, with 7 bases of the junction left unmatched. Blood sampling took place at baseline, cycle 4 day 1, and cycle 7 day 1. The sequencing here drew on CD4+ or CD8+ T cells sorted from blood, taken in a trial of the OX40 agonist ivuxolimab. This chain connects TRBV7-2 to TRBJ1-5; TRBD1 agrees at 8 bases. The receptor was isolated from an adult with an advanced solid tumor such as melanoma, head and neck, liver or kidney cancer. DNA for the CDR3: TGTGCCAGCAGCCAGAACTCAGGGGGCCAGCCCCAGCATTTT. It specifies CASSQNSGGQPQHF.